These 3 T cell receptor beta chains were sequenced from one sample in a study of shared clonotypes between healthy human individuals. Data came from immunoSEQ multiplex PCR; TCRdb stores just in-frame clones and leaves some out. The profile shows around 2.1 million clones, roughly 95% of them singletons. The sample was naive CD4+ T cells sorted from blood. Indicated subset: CD45RA+ positively selected. Receptor source: a man between 18 and 29 years old in good health.

The V and J genes are TRBV5-1 and TRBJ2-2; D perhaps matches TRBD1 (5 bases). V lost 0 bases, J lost 0 bases, and 9 bases lay in between. This CDR3 spans 16 amino acids. Germline CDR1 SGHRS, CDR2 YFSETQ. The CDR3 sequence: CASSLAPGTNTGELFF. The CDR3 region has the DNA TGCGCCAGCAGCTTGGCCCCAGGGACGAACACCGGGGAGCTGTTTTTT.

This clone was counted a single time. The chain has TRBV18 and TRBJ1-3; D gene unclear. With 5 bases removed from V and 4 bases from J, the gap between germline ends came to 9 bases. Germline V gene lookup returns CDR1 KGHSH and CDR2 LQKENI. The CDR3 is made up of 13 amino acids. As DNA, the CDR3 is TGTGCCAGCTCATCAGACCCGGGAAACACCATATATTTT. Translated: CASSSDPGNTIYF.

The J gene is TRBJ2-2, the V gene TRBV5-5, with 7 bases identical to TRBD1. The CDR3 has 14 amino acids. Germline V lookup: CDR1 SGHKS, CDR2 YYEKEE (reference sequence). The junction had 7 bases not matched to a gene; V was cut back by 7 bases and J by 4 bases. The CDR3 protein is CASQMTGTTGELFF. CDR3 in DNA: TGTGCCAGCCAGATGACAGGGACCACCGGGGAGCTGTTTTTT.